This T cell receptor beta chain stems from a study of shared T cell receptors in the human thymus. Using immunoSEQ multiplex PCR, the repertoire was profiled, and TCRdb retains in-frame clones only, with some absent. Seen here are roughly 560,000 clones, 75% to 85% observed once, and the top ten hold less than 0.015%. This clone was seen only a few times. V shed 1 base and J shed 1 base, with 16 bases lying between them. CDR3 length: 17 residues. Germline values: CDR1 LNHNV, CDR2 YYDKDF (reference sequence). The sample was also reused in another study, on human thymus T cells. From that paper: From resections taken during corrective heart surgery, the thymus tissue was obtained. Related reports documented highly overlapping thymic repertoires among unrelated individuals.

Sequencing used thymocytes. The receptor's source is a boy less than two years old with a congenital heart defect. The V call is TRBV15, the J call TRBJ1-1; TRBD1 is a possible D gene (5 bases). The CDR3 nucleotides read TGTGCCACCAGCAGAGTTCTGCAGGGCGTAACGAACACTGAAGCTTTCTTT. Translated, it gives CATSRVLQGVTNTEAFF.